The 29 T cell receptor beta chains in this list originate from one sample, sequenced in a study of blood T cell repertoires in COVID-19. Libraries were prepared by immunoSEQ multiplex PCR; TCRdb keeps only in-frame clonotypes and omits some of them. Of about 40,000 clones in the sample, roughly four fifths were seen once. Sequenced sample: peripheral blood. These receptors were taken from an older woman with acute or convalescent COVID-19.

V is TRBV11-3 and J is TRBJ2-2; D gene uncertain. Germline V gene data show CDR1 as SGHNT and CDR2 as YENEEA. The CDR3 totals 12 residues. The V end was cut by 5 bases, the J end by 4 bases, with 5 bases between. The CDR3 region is CASSPITGELFF. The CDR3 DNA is TGTGCCAGCAGCCCAATCACCGGGGAGCTGTTTTTT.

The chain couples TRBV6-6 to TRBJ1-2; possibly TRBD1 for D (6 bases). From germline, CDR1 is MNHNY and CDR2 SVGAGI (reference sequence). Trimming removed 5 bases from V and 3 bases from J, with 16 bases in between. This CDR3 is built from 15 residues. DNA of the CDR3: TGTGCCAGCAGTCCCATGCGGAGACAGGACTATGGCTACACCTTC. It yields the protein CASSPMRRQDYGYTF.

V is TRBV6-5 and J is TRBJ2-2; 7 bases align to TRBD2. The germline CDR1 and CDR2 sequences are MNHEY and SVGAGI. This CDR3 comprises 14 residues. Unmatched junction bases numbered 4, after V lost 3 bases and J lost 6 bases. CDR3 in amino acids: CASSYRLAAGELFF. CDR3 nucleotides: TGTGCCAGCAGTTATCGACTAGCTGCCGGGGAGCTGTTTTTT.

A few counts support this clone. In DNA form, the CDR3 reads TGTGCCAGCAGCAAAGTCGTAGCGCCGATGAACACTGAAGCTTTCTTT. Its translation: CASSKVVAPMNTEAFF. The rearrangement uses TRBV21-1 and TRBJ1-1. TRBV21-1 is a pseudogene segment. There are 16 residues in the CDR3.

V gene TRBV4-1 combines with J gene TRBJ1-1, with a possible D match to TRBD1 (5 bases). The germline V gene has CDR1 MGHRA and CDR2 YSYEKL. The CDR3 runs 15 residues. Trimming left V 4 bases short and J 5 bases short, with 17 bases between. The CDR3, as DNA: TGCGCCAGCAGCCCACAAAGGGGTGGGGGGACTGAAGCTTTCTTT. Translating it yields CASSPQRGGGTEAFF.

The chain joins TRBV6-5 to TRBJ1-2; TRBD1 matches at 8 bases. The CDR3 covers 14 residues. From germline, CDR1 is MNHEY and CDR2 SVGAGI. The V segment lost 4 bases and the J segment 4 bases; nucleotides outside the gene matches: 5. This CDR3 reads CASSLPGQVYGYTF. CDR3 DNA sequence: TGTGCCAGCAGTTTGCCGGGACAGGTCTATGGCTACACCTTC.

The CDR3 reads CASGTGKYEDYTF. Here the CDR3 DNA reads TGTGCCAGCGGCACAGGTAAGTACGAAGACTACACCTTC. The J gene is TRBJ1-2, the V gene TRBV18; the D gene is possibly TRBD1 (5 bases). V was cut by 8 bases and J by 10 bases, with 20 bases left in between. Per germline, CDR1 KGHSH and CDR2 LQKENI. CDR3 length equals 13 residues. Full variable domain (outside the CDR3, taken from reference TRBV18 and TRBJ1-2): NAGVMQNPRHLVRRRGQEARLRCSPMKGHSHVYWYRQLPEEGLKFMVYLQKENIIDESGMPKERFSAEFPKEGPSILRIQQVVRGDSAAYFCASGTGKYEDYTFGSGTRLTVV.

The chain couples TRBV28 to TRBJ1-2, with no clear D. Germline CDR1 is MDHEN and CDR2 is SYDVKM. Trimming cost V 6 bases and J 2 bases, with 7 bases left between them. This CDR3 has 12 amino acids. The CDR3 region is CASRRRNYGYTF. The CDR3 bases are TGTGCCAGCAGGAGGAGGAACTATGGCTACACCTTC.

The CDR3 DNA is TGTGCCAGCAGCCGGGACTACAATGAGCAGTTCTTC. Translated: CASSRDYNEQFF. V is TRBV7-9 and J is TRBJ2-1; possibly TRBD2 for D (5 bases). The V and J ends lost 5 bases and 3 bases respectively, with 5 bases between them. From germline, CDR1 is SEHNR and CDR2 FQNEAQ (reference sequence). The CDR3 loop spans 12 amino acids.

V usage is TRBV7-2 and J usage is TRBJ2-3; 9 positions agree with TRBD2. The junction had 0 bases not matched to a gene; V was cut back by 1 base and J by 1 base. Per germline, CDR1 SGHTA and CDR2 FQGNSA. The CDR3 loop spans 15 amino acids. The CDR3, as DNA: TGTGCCAGCAGCTTAGGACTAGCGGGCACAGATACGCAGTATTTT. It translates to CASSLGLAGTDTQYF.

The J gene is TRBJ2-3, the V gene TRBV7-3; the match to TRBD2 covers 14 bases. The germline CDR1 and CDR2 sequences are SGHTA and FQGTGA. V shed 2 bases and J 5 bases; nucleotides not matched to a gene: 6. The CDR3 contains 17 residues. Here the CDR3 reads CASSLLGTSGSKDTQYF. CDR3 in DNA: TGTGCCAGCAGCTTATTAGGGACTAGCGGGAGTAAAGATACGCAGTATTTT.

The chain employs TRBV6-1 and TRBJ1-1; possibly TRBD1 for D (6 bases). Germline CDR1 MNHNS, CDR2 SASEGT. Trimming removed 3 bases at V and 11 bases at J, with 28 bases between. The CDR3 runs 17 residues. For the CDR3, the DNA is TGTGCCAGCAGTGATGGTACCCTCAGCTACAGGGTATCGGGGGCTTTCTTT. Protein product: CASSDGTLSYRVSGAFF.

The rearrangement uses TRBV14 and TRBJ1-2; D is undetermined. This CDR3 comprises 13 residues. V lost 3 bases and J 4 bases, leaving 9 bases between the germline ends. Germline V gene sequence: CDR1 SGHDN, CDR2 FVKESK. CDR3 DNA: TGTGCCAGCAGCCAGAGGGTTGGCTATGGCTACACCTTC. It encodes CASSQRVGYGYTF.

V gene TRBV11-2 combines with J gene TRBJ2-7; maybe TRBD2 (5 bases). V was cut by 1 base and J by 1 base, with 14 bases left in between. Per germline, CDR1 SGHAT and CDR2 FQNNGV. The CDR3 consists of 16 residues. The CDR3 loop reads CASSLVDSWGSYEQYF. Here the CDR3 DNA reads TGTGCCAGCAGCTTAGTGGACTCCTGGGGATCCTACGAGCAGTACTTC.

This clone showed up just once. CDR3 loop: CASTETGAYGYTF. The CDR3 DNA is TGTGCCAGCACAGAGACAGGGGCCTATGGCTACACCTTC. The chain links TRBV9 to TRBJ1-2; 8 bases line up with TRBD1. Germline assignment: CDR1 SGDLS and CDR2 YYNGEE. There are 13 residues in the CDR3. V lost 6 bases, J lost 4 bases, and 5 bases stayed unmatched.

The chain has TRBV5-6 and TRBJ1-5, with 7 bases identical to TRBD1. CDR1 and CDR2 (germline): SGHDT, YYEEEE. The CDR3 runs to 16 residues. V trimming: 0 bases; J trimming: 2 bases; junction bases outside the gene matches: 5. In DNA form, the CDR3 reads TGTGCCAGCAGCTTGGGCGGGACAGCCGGCAATCAGCCCCAGCATTTT. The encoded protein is CASSLGGTAGNQPQHF.

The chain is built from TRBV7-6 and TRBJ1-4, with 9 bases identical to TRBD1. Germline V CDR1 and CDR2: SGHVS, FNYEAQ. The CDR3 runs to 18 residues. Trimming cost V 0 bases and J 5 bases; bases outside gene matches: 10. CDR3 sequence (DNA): TGTGCCAGCAGCTTAGCGTCGATTATCGGGACAGGGAATGAAAAACTGTTTTTT. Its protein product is CASSLASIIGTGNEKLFF.

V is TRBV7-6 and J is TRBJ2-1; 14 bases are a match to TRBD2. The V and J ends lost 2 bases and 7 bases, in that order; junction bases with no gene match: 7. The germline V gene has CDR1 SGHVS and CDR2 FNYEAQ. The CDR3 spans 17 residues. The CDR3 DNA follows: TGTGCCAGCAGCTTACTCGCCGGGACTAGCGGGAGAAATGAGCAGTTCTTC. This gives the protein CASSLLAGTSGRNEQFF.

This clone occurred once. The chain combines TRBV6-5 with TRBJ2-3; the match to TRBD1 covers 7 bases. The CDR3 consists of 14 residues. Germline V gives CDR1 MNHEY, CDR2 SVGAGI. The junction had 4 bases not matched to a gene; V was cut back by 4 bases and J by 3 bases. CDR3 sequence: CASSFYRGTDTQYF. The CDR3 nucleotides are TGTGCCAGCAGTTTCTACAGGGGTACAGATACGCAGTATTTT.

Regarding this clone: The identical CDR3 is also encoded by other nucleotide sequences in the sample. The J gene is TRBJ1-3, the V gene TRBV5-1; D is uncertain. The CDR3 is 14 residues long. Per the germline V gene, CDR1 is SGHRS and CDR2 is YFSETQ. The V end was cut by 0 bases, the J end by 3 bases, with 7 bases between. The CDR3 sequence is CASSLGTDGNTIYF. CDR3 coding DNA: TGCGCCAGCAGCTTGGGCACAGATGGAAACACCATATATTTT.

DNA for the CDR3: TGTGCCAGCAGACTTCCTCGTCTACCGGGACAGGGGTTAACTAAACTGTTTTTT. Its translation is CASRLPRLPGQGLTKLFF. The gene calls are TRBV27 and TRBJ1-4; 10 bases match TRBD1. In germline, CDR1 is MNHEY, CDR2 SMNVEV (reference sequence). J was trimmed by 11 bases and V by 6 bases; bases with no gene match: 21. This CDR3 spans 18 amino acids.

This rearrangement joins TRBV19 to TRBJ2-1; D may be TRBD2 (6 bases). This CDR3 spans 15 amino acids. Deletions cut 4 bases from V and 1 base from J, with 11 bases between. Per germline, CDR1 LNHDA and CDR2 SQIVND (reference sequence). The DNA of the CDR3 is TGTGCCAGTAGTAGGGAGGCGGAGTCCTACAATGAGCAGTTCTTC. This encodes CASSREAESYNEQFF.

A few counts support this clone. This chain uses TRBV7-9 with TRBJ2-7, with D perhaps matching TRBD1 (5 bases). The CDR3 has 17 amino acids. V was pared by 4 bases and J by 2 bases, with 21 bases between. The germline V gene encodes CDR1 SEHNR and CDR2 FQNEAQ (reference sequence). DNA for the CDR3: TGTGCCAGCAGCTCTACCTTTACCCAGGGATACCCCTACGAGCAGTACTTC. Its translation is CASSSTFTQGYPYEQYF.

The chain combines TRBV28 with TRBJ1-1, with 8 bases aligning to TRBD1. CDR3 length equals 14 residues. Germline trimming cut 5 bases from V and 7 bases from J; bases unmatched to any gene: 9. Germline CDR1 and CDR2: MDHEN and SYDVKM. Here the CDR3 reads CASSKGQGGREAFF. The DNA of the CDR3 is TGTGCCAGCAGTAAAGGACAGGGCGGTCGTGAAGCTTTCTTT.

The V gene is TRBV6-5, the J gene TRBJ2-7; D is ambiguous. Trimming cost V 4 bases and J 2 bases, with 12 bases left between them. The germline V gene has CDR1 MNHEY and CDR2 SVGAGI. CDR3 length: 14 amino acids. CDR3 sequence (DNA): TGTGCCAGCAGTTCGATAAACACAGCCTACGAGCAGTACTTC. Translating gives CASSSINTAYEQYF.

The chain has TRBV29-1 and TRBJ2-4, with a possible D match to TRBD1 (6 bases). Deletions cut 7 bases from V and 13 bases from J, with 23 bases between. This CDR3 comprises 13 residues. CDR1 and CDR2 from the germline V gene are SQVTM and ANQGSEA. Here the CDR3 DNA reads TGCAGCGCTACGTCTTGGACAGACAGTACGCAGTACTTC. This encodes CSATSWTDSTQYF.

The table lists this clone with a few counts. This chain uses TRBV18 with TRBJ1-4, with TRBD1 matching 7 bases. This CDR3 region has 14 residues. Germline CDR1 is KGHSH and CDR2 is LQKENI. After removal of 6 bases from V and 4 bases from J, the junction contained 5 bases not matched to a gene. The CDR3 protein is CASSLGQLNEKLFF. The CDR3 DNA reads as TGTGCCAGCTCCCTGGGACAGCTTAATGAAAAACTGTTTTTT.

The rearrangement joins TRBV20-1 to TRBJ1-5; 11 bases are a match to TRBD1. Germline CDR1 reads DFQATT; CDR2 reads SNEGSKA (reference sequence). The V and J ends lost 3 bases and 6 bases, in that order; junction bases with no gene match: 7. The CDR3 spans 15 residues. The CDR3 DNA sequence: TGCAGTGCTAGTCTGAGGACAGGGGGCGGTCAGCCCCAGCATTTT. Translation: CSASLRTGGGQPQHF.

CDR3 sequence (DNA): TGTGCCAGCACCAACGTGTACGAGGTGCCGAAGGGCTACACCTTC. It specifies CASTNVYEVPKGYTF. V gene TRBV28 combines with J gene TRBJ1-2; no definite D call. Deletions cut 7 bases from V and 8 bases from J, with 23 bases between. The CDR3 has 15 amino acids. Germline CDR1 and CDR2: MDHEN and SYDVKM.